Presented here are 15 T cell receptor beta chains from one specimen sequenced in a study of OX40 agonist ivuxolimab in advanced cancers. To prepare the library, the immunoSEQ multiplex PCR assay was applied. TCRdb took this table from immuneACCESS and kept in-frame rearrangements with V and J called. Such tables lack part of the clones; where checked against another copy, unresolved V genes explain under half of the gap, and the rest is unexplained. This sample is represented by approximately 75,000 clones; under 90% of them were singletons. About 5.9% of the sample is taken by the ten largest. Sequencing was performed on CD4+ or CD8+ T cells sorted from blood, taken in a trial of the OX40 agonist ivuxolimab. Receptor source: an adult with an advanced solid tumor such as melanoma, head and neck, liver or kidney cancer.

In its sample, this clone was seen once. The chain has TRBV9 and TRBJ2-5; 8 bases are a match to TRBD1. TRBJ2-7 matches the DNA end more closely, so the J call is doubtful. Germline CDR1 SGDLS, CDR2 YYNGEE. CDR3 length: 15 amino acids. CDR3 protein: CASSPSTGAPYEQYF. CDR3 bases: TGTGCCAGCAGCCCCTCGACAGGGGCTCCCTACGAGCAGTACTTC.

V and J are TRBV6-1 and TRBJ1-1; TRBD1 aligns across 9 bases. Per the germline V gene, CDR1 is MNHNS and CDR2 is SASEGT. This CDR3 comprises 14 residues. The J segment lost 5 bases and the V segment lost 8 bases, leaving 9 bases of the junction unmatched. CDR3 nucleotides: TGTGCCAGCCTCCCACAGGGGGCAAGAACTGAAGCTTTCTTT. Amino acid sequence: CASLPQGARTEAFF.

V is TRBV11-3 and J is TRBJ1-2, with TRBD1 as a possible D gene (5 bases). V dropped 5 bases and J dropped 3 bases, with 25 bases sitting between them. The CDR3 is made up of 18 amino acids. CDR1 and CDR2 from the germline V gene are SGHNT and YENEEA. The CDR3, as DNA: TGTGCCAGCAGCCCATTCTATGGGGCAGTAGAATCAGACTATGGCTACACCTTC. Translating gives CASSPFYGAVESDYGYTF.

J is TRBJ1-1 and V is TRBV7-3; D unresolved. This CDR3 contains 13 residues. Per the germline V gene, CDR1 is SGHTA and CDR2 is FQGTGA. Trimming cost V 2 bases and J 0 bases, with 4 bases left between them. The CDR3 is CASSLQVNTEAFF. For the CDR3, the DNA is TGTGCCAGCAGCTTACAGGTGAACACTGAAGCTTTCTTT.

This clone came up once. The chain has TRBV30 and TRBJ1-4; no definite D call. The CDR3 extends over 14 amino acids. The V and J ends lost 7 bases and 0 bases respectively, with 12 bases between them. Germline V lookup: CDR1 GTSNPN, CDR2 SVGIG (reference sequence). CDR3 in DNA: TGTGCCTTCGCCGGACTTGCAACTAATGAAAAACTGTTTTTT. The encoded protein is CAFAGLATNEKLFF. Complete variable domain (other parts from reference TRBV30 and TRBJ1-4): SQTIHQWPATLVQPVGSPLSLECTVEGTSNPNLYWYRQAAGRGLQLLFYSVGIGQISSEVPQNLSASRPQDRQFILSSKKLLLSDSGFYLCAFAGLATNEKLFFGSGTQLSVL.

The rearrangement uses TRBV19 and TRBJ1-4; D is unresolved. V was cut by 5 bases and J by 7 bases, with 11 bases left in between. Germline CDR1 and CDR2: LNHDA and SQIVND (reference sequence). The CDR3 length is 13 residues. The CDR3 DNA sequence: TGTGCCAGTAGTGGGAGGGAAGGTGAAAAACTGTTTTTT. Amino acid sequence: CASSGREGEKLFF.

The chain combines TRBV7-8 with TRBJ1-5, with D perhaps matching TRBD1 (5 bases). V lost 1 base and J 1 base, leaving 8 bases between the germline ends. CDR1 is SGHVS and CDR2 is FQNEAQ in the germline V gene. There are 15 residues in the CDR3. DNA of the CDR3: TGTGCCAGCAGCTTAGAAGGGGCCAGCAATCAGCCCCAGCATTTT. Translating it yields CASSLEGASNQPQHF.

V gene TRBV10-3 combines with J gene TRBJ2-5, with a tentative D call TRBD2 (6 bases). The ends were cut back, 10 bases at V and 9 bases at J, with 15 bases in the middle. In germline, CDR1 is ENHRY, CDR2 SYGVKD. The CDR3 contains 11 residues. The CDR3 protein is CATGGVVAQYF. In nucleotides, the CDR3 is TGTGCCACGGGCGGGGTTGTGGCCCAGTACTTC.

The chain is built from TRBV5-6 and TRBJ1-5; D remains unclear. This CDR3 spans 15 amino acids. Germline V CDR1 and CDR2: SGHDT, YYEEEE. V lost 4 bases, J lost 0 bases, and 11 bases lay in between. The CDR3 reads CASSRKTLSNQPQHF. CDR3 coding DNA: TGTGCCAGCAGCCGGAAGACACTTAGCAATCAGCCCCAGCATTTT. The full variable domain, in which reference TRBV5-6 and TRBJ1-5 provide the parts outside the CDR3, is DAGVTQSPTHLIKTRGQQVTLRCSPKSGHDTVSWYQQALGQGPQFIFQYYEEEERQRGNFPDRFSGHQFPNYSSELNVNALLLGDSALYLCASSRKTLSNQPQHFGDGTRLSIL.

This clone was detected only once. J is TRBJ1-5 and V is TRBV4-2; 8 bases map to TRBD1. CDR3 length: 15 amino acids. Trimming at V came to 6 bases and at J to 1 base, leaving 5 bases not matched to a gene. The germline V gene has CDR1 LGHNA and CDR2 YNFKEQ. Written as DNA, the CDR3 is TGTGCCAGCAGGTCAGGGGGCAGAAGCAATCAGCCCCAGCATTTT. Translated: CASRSGGRSNQPQHF.

The V and J genes are TRBV28 and TRBJ1-2; D perhaps matches TRBD1 (5 bases). V lost 7 bases and J lost 8, with 14 bases in between. This CDR3 contains 12 residues. Germline assignment: CDR1 MDHEN and CDR2 SYDVKM. CDR3 DNA: TGTGCCAGCACCCACATCAGGGACGGCTACACCTTC. It specifies CASTHIRDGYTF.

V usage is TRBV5-5 and J usage is TRBJ2-7; the match to TRBD2 covers 7 bases. Germline V gene sequence: CDR1 SGHKS, CDR2 YYEKEE (reference sequence). The CDR3 loop spans 17 amino acids. V gave up 2 bases and J gave up 2 bases; unmatched junction bases: 13. CDR3 coding DNA: TGTGCCAGCAGCTTAGGTTCATTCGGGGGGTCAACCTACGAGCAGTACTTC. This encodes CASSLGSFGGSTYEQYF.

This clone appeared a few times. This chain links TRBV2 with TRBJ2-7; 9 positions agree with TRBD1. Germline V lookup: CDR1 SNHLY, CDR2 FYNNEI. This CDR3 comprises 14 residues. The J segment lost 9 bases and the V segment lost 8 bases, leaving 14 bases of the junction unmatched. The CDR3 region has the DNA TGTGCCAGCGGTACCGGGACAGGGACCTTGTGGCAGTACTTC. It yields the protein CASGTGTGTLWQYF.

The chain couples TRBV10-3 to TRBJ2-5; 8 positions agree with TRBD1. After removal of 0 bases from V and 4 bases from J, the junction contained 7 bases not matched to a gene. The CDR3 sequence is 16 residues long. The germline V gene encodes CDR1 ENHRY and CDR2 SYGVKD. The CDR3 sequence is CAISESLTGAGETQYF. CDR3 in DNA: TGTGCCATCAGTGAGTCCTTGACAGGGGCTGGAGAGACCCAGTACTTC.

The chain carries TRBV5-6 and TRBJ2-3; D remains unclear. The CDR3 totals 11 residues. V lost 7 bases, J lost 5 bases, and 8 bases lay in between. From germline, CDR1 is SGHDT and CDR2 YYEEEE. The CDR3 spells CASGWGDTQYF. DNA of the CDR3: TGTGCCAGCGGATGGGGAGATACGCAGTATTTT.